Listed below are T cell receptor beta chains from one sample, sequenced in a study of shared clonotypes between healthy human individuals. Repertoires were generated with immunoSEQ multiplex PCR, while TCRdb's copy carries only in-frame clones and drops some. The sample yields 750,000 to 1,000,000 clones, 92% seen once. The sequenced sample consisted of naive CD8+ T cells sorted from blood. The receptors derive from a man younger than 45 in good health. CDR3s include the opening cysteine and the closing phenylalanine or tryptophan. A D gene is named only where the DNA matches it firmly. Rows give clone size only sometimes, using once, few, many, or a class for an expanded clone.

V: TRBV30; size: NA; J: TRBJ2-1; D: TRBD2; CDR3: CAWSELAGGEFF; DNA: TGTGCCTGGAGTGAACTAGCGGGAGGTGAATTCTTC
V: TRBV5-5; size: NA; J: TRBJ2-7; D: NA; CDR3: CASSLRRGPVYEQYF; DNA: TGTGCCAGCAGCCTACGCCGGGGGCCGGTCTACGAGCAGTACTTC
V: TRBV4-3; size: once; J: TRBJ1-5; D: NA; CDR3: CASSQYHSNQPQHF; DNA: TGCGCCAGCAGCCAATATCATAGCAATCAGCCCCAGCATTTT
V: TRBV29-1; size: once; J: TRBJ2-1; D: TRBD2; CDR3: CSARLAGGVEQFF; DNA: TGCAGCGCCCGACTAGCGGGGGGGGTTGAGCAGTTCTTC
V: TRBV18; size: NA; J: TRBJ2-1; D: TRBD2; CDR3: CASSPTDIRTSGGTLYNEQFF; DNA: TGTGCCAGCTCACCAACAGATATCAGGACTAGCGGAGGTACACTCTACAATGAGCAGTTCTTC
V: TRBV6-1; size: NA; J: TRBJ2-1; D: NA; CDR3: CASSEAPPGSGEQFF; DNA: TGTGCCAGCAGTGAAGCTCCCCCAGGGTCCGGTGAGCAGTTCTTC
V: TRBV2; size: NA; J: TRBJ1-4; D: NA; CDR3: CASQGEKLFF; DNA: TGTGCCAGTCAAGGGGAAAAACTGTTTTTT
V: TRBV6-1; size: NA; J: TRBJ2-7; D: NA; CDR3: CASSEVGGSYEQYF; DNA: TGTGCCAGCAGTGAAGTCGGGGGATCCTACGAGCAGTACTTC
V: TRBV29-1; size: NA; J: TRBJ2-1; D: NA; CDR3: CSVFPIDNEQFF; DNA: TGCAGCGTGTTCCCCATCGACAATGAGCAGTTCTTC
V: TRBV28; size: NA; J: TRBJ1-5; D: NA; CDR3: CASSLGDSNQPQHF; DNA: TGTGCCAGCAGTTTGGGGGATAGCAATCAGCCCCAGCATTTT
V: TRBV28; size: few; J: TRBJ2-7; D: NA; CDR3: CASTSTRSSYEQYF; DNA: TGTGCCAGCACATCGACCCGGAGCTCCTACGAGCAGTACTTC
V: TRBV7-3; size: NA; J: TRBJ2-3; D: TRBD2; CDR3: CASSSSTSGRYGDTQYF; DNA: TGTGCCAGCAGCTCCTCGACTAGCGGGAGGTATGGAGATACGCAGTATTTT
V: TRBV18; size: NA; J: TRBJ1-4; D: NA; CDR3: CASSPPNGINEKLFF; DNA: TGTGCCAGCTCACCACCAAACGGGATTAATGAAAAACTGTTTTTT
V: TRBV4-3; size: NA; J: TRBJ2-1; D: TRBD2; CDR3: CASSLRTSGLANEQFF; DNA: TGCGCCAGCAGCCTACGGACTAGCGGGCTAGCTAATGAGCAGTTCTTC
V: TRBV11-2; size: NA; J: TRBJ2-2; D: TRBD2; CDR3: CASSSIAGGAGELFF; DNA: TGTGCCAGCAGCTCCATAGCGGGAGGGGCCGGGGAGCTGTTTTTT
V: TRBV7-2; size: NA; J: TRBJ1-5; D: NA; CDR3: CASSRRTDSNQPQHF; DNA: TGTGCCAGCAGCCGAAGGACGGATAGCAATCAGCCCCAGCATTTT
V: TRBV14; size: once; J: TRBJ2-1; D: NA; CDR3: CASSQDATYNEQFF; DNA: TGTGCCAGCAGCCAAGACGCCACCTACAATGAGCAGTTCTTC
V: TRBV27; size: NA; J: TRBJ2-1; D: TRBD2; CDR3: CASSFSSGGNEQFF; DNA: TGTGCCAGCAGTTTTTCTAGCGGGGGAAATGAGCAGTTCTTC
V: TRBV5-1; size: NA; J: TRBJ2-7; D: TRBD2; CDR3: CASSSGLAGLLSYEQYF; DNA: TGCGCCAGCAGCTCGGGACTAGCGGGTCTATTATCCTACGAGCAGTACTTC
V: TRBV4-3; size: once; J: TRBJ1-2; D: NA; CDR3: CASSQDRSAGYGYTF; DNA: TGCGCCAGCAGCCAAGACAGGTCTGCGGGCTATGGCTACACCTTC
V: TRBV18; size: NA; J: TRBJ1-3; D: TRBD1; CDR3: CASSSTGTGGAYPGNTIYF; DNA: TGTGCCAGCTCATCAACCGGGACAGGGGGCGCATACCCTGGAAACACCATATATTTT
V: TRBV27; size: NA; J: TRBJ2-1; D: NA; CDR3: CASSFGRDEQFF; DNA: TGTGCCAGCAGTTTTGGGCGGGATGAGCAGTTCTTC
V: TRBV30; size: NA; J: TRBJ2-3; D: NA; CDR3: CAWSNSGPTDTQYF; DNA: TGTGCCTGGAGTAATAGCGGCCCCACAGATACGCAGTATTTT
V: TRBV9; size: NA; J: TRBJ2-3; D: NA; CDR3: CASSVASLGDTQYF; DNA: TGTGCCAGCAGCGTAGCCTCCTTAGGGGATACGCAGTATTTT
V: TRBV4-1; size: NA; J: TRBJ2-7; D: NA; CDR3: CASSQNQGLGGFEQYF; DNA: TGCGCCAGCAGCCAAAACCAGGGGCTAGGAGGTTTCGAGCAGTACTTC
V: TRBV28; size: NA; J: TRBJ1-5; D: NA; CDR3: CASSPDSYNQPQHF; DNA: TGTGCCAGCAGTCCAGACAGCTACAATCAGCCCCAGCATTTT
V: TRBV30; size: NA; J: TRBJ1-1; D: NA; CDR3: CAWSVGPWNTEAFF; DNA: TGTGCCTGGAGTGTCGGACCTTGGAACACTGAAGCTTTCTTT
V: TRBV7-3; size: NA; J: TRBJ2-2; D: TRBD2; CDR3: CASSLSLAEPNTGELFF; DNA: TGTGCCAGCAGCTTAAGCCTAGCGGAGCCGAACACCGGGGAGCTGTTTTTT
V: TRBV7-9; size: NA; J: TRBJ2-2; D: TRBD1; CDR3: CASSPTGGSGELFF; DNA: TGTGCCAGCAGTCCTACAGGGGGCTCCGGGGAGCTGTTTTTT
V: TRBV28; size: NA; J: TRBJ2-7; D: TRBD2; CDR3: CASSPRGGRYEQYF; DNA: TGTGCCAGCAGTCCCCGGGGCGGGAGGTACGAGCAGTACTTC
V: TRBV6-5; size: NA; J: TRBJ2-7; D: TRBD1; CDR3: CASRTGTATYEQYF; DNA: TGTGCCAGCCGGACCGGGACAGCTACCTACGAGCAGTACTTC
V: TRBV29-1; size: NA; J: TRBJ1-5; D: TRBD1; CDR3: CSVRRTQGRESNQPQHF; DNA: TGCAGCGTTCGACGTACACAGGGGCGGGAAAGCAATCAGCCCCAGCATTTT
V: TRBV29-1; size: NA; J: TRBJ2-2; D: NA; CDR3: CSVPWRGGSTGELFF; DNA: TGCAGCGTTCCTTGGCGGGGAGGCTCCACCGGGGAGCTGTTTTTT
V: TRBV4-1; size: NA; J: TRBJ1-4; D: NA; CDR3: CASSLYSATNEKLFF; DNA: TGCGCCAGCAGTCTATACAGTGCAACTAATGAAAAACTGTTTTTT
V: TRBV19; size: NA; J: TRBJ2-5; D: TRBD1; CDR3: CASSIGTANKETQYF; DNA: TGTGCCAGTAGTATTGGGACAGCCAATAAAGAGACCCAGTACTTC
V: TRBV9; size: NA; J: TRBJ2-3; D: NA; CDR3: CASSKQGGTDTQYF; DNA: TGTGCCAGTTCCAAACAGGGCGGCACAGATACGCAGTATTTT
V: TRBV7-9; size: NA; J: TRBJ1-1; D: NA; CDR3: CASSQTGDPEAFF; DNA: TGTGCCAGCAGCCAGACCGGGGACCCTGAAGCTTTCTTT
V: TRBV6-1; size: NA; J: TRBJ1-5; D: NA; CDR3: CAVQTGSYSNQPQHF; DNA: TGTGCCGTACAGACAGGATCTTATAGCAATCAGCCCCAGCATTTT
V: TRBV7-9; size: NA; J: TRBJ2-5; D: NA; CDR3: CASSSTWTPDQETQYF; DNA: TGTGCCAGCAGTTCAACTTGGACACCCGACCAAGAGACCCAGTACTTC
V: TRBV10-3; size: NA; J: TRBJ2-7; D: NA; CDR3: CAISESYLPYEQYF; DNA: TGTGCCATCAGTGAGAGCTACTTACCCTACGAGCAGTACTTC
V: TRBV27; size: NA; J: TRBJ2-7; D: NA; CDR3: CASSLTFFGVNEQYF; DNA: TGTGCCAGCAGTTTAACCTTTTTCGGCGTCAACGAGCAGTACTTC
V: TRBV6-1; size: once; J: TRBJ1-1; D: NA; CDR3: CANFLWGHTEAFF; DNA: TGTGCCAACTTTTTATGGGGGCACACTGAAGCTTTCTTT
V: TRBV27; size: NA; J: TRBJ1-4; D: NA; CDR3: CASRKGRTNEKLFF; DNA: TGTGCCAGCAGAAAGGGACGGACTAATGAAAAACTGTTTTTT
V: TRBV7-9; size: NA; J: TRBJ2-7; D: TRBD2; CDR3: CASSSSGGGRFSYEQYF; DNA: TGTGCCAGCAGCTCCAGCGGGGGGGGACGGTTCTCCTACGAGCAGTACTTC
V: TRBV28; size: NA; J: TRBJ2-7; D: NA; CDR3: CASSLIQGSSYEQYF; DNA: TGTGCCAGCAGTTTAATCCAGGGGAGCTCCTACGAGCAGTACTTC
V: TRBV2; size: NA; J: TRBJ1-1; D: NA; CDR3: CASSEWTRTEAFF; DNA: TGTGCCAGCAGTGAATGGACCCGCACTGAAGCTTTCTTT
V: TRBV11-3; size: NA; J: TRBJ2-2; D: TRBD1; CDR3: CASSSPGQANTGELFF; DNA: TGTGCCAGCAGCTCTCCCGGACAGGCGAACACCGGGGAGCTGTTTTTT
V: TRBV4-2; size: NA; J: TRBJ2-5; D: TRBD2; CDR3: CASSQDPLAAETQYF; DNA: TGTGCCAGCAGCCAAGATCCACTAGCGGCGGAGACCCAGTACTTC
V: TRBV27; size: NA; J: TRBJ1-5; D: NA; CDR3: CASSPGRGGQPQHF; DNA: TGTGCCAGCAGTCCCGGGCGGGGCGGACAGCCCCAGCATTTT